A single sample gave rise to the 4 T cell receptor beta chains below, sequenced in a study of early T cells in non-severe SARS-CoV-2 infection. TCRdb independently ran MiXCR on the 5' RACE reads; one entry per CDR3 protein. The table lists some 54,000 distinct CDR3 sequences, roughly a tenth of them singletons. The specimen sequenced was whole blood. Receptor source: an adult who was a healthcare worker with PCR-confirmed SARS-CoV-2 infection or an uninfected control (not recorded which).

This clonotype was detected a few times. This sequence joins TRBV21-1 and TRBJ1-1; the DNA was not used to check the table's D call, TRBD1. TRBV21-1 is a recognized pseudogene. The CDR3 has 12 residues. This chain's CDR3 is CELRRGGTEAFF. As DNA, the CDR3 is TGTGAACTAAGAAGGGGCGGTACTGAAGCTTTCTTT.

This chain joins TRBV5-6 and TRBJ2-7; D ambiguous. V was clipped by 2 bases and J by 10 bases, with 13 bases between them. This CDR3 is 12 amino acids long. CDR1 and CDR2 (germline): SGHDT, YYEEEE. CDR3 sequence: CASSFGDWEQYF. CDR3 nucleotide sequence: TGTGCCAGCAGCTTTGGAGACTGGGAACAGTACTTC. Filled out from reference TRBV5-6 and TRBJ2-7, the complete variable domain reads DAGVTQSPTHLIKTRGQQVTLRCSPKSGHDTVSWYQQALGQGPQFIFQYYEEEERQRGNFPDRFSGHQFPNYSSELNVNALLLGDSALYLCASSFGDWEQYFGPGTRLTVT.

This clonotype was counted at least ten times. The CDR3 sequence is CASSQTWGVGTEAFF. In DNA, the CDR3 is TGCGCCAGCAGCCAGACTTGGGGGGTGGGCACTGAAGCTTTCTTT. The chain recombines TRBV4-3 with TRBJ1-1, with a tentative D call TRBD1 (5 bases). Germline CDR1 LGHNA, CDR2 YSLEER. Between the trimmed V and J ends, which lost 3 bases and 4 bases, there was a span of 15 bases. CDR3 length: 15 residues.

This clonotype was observed a few times. The chain couples TRBV4-1 to TRBJ2-7; the D gene is possibly TRBD1 (6 bases). The CDR3 is 14 residues long. Germline V gives CDR1 MGHRA, CDR2 YSYEKL. Between the trimmed V and J ends, which lost 4 bases and 2 bases, there was a span of 12 bases. The CDR3 loop reads CASSRDKGPYEQYF. The DNA of the CDR3 is TGCGCCAGCAGCCGGGACAAGGGGCCCTACGAGCAGTACTTC.